This TCR beta chain was found in a study of blood T cell repertoires in COVID-19. Study summary: Samples of COVID-19 (acute and convalescent) were obtained from the United States, Italy and Spain. In each case, the material was cDNA or gDNA derived from T cells, B-cell-depleted T cells, or PBMCs.

As handled by the study authors: Amplified reference gene primers provided the basis for estimating nucleated cell counts. TCRdb keeps only in-frame clones here, not all; method: immunoSEQ multiplex PCR. That table gives V, J and clone size, and the DNA gave D and trimming. This table holds roughly 250,000 clones, 70% to 90% found once. V lost 5 bases and J 6 bases, leaving 13 bases between the germline ends. CDR1 is LNHDA, CDR2 SQIVND, per germline (reference sequence). The CDR3 spans 14 residues. The specimen was peripheral blood. This TCR was recovered from a woman under 40 with acute or convalescent COVID-19. The J gene is TRBJ1-4, the V gene TRBV19, with D uncertain. CDR3 in amino acids: CASSEEWRDEKLFF. The DNA for the CDR3 is TGTGCCAGTAGTGAGGAATGGAGGGATGAAAAACTGTTTTTT.